The 21 T cell receptor beta chains below were found in one sample sequenced in a study of blood T cell repertoires in COVID-19. Using immunoSEQ multiplex PCR, the repertoire was profiled, and TCRdb retains in-frame clones only, with some absent. The sample yields around 68,000 clones, approximately 79% seen once. Sequencing used peripheral blood. These TCRs come from a woman aged 45 to 65 with acute or convalescent COVID-19.

This chain links TRBV24-1 with TRBJ1-2; 7 bases map to TRBD1. The CDR3 contains 14 residues. Germline V gene data show CDR1 as KGHDR and CDR2 as SFDVKD. V lost 4 bases to trimming and J lost 3 bases; unmatched junction nucleotides: 4. The CDR3 DNA follows: TGTGCCACCAGTGACGAGGGGGCGGACTATGGCTACACCTTC. Translated: CATSDEGADYGYTF.

The genes are TRBV5-1 and TRBJ2-1; 12 nucleotides agree with TRBD2. With 3 bases clipped from V and 4 bases from J, the junction kept 5 bases outside the gene matches. The length of the CDR3 is 16 residues. The germline CDR1 and CDR2 sequences are SGHRS and YFSETQ. CDR3 protein: CASSSGGTSGYNEQFF. CDR3 DNA sequence: TGCGCCAGCAGCTCGGGGGGGACTAGCGGGTACAATGAGCAGTTCTTC.

This clone occurred once. The rearrangement joins TRBV15 to TRBJ2-1; 8 positions match TRBD2. V was pared by 2 bases and J by 1 base, with 1 base of the junction left unmatched. The V gene's germline CDR1 is LNHNV and CDR2 YYDKDF (reference sequence). CDR3 length equals 15 residues. As DNA, the CDR3 is TGTGCCACCAGCAGATTAGCGGGATCCTACAATGAGCAGTTCTTC. This sequence encodes CATSRLAGSYNEQFF.

This chain links TRBV2 with TRBJ2-2; TRBD1 agrees at 9 bases. Trimming took 7 bases from V and 8 from J; bases not matched to a gene: 14. The CDR3 is 16 amino acids. CDR1 SNHLY and CDR2 FYNNEI come from the germline V gene. CDR3 coding DNA: TGTGCCAGCACATACGATATACAGGGGGCAGGAGGGGAGCTGTTTTTT. Translating it yields CASTYDIQGAGGELFF.

The CDR3: CASRDRWGGGTEAFF. CDR3 nucleotides: TGTGCCAGCAGGGATCGTTGGGGGGGAGGCACTGAAGCTTTCTTT. The V and J genes are TRBV2 and TRBJ1-1, with D possibly being TRBD1 (5 bases). Trimming took off 6 bases at V and 4 bases at J, with 18 bases between the two ends. Germline CDR1 SNHLY, CDR2 FYNNEI. This CDR3 is 15 amino acids long.

V gene TRBV5-1 combines with J gene TRBJ1-2; TRBD1 aligns across 7 bases. CDR1 is SGHRS, CDR2 YFSETQ, per germline. CDR3 length: 15 residues. Trimming took 0 bases from V and 8 from J; bases not matched to a gene: 10. The CDR3 region has the DNA TGCGCCAGCAGCTTGGACGTCGGGACAGTCGGCGGCTACACCTTC. Its translation is CASSLDVGTVGGYTF.

V gene TRBV5-3 combines with J gene TRBJ1-4, with D possibly being TRBD1 (5 bases). TRBV5-3 is sorted into the ORF group, with uncertain function. V was cut by 10 bases and J by 7 bases, with 20 bases left in between. The CDR3 contains 14 residues. The CDR3 is CAGDGKGLGEKLFF. In DNA form, the CDR3 reads TGTGCCGGGGACGGGAAGGGACTTGGTGAAAAACTGTTTTTT.

The gene calls are TRBV18 and TRBJ1-2, with TRBD1 matching over 7 bases. CDR1 is KGHSH, CDR2 LQKENI, per germline. J was trimmed by 4 bases and V by 2 bases; bases with no gene match: 16. The CDR3 totals 18 residues. The CDR3 here is CASSPSSQRQGFFYGYTF. As DNA, the CDR3 is TGTGCCAGCTCACCATCTTCCCAACGACAGGGCTTTTTCTATGGCTACACCTTC.

The chain uses TRBV6-5 and TRBJ1-1; no clear D. V shed 4 bases and J shed 0 bases, with 9 bases lying between them. Germline values: CDR1 MNHEY, CDR2 SVGAGI. This CDR3 is 14 amino acids long. For the CDR3, the DNA is TGTGCCAGCAGTTCCAACCTAATGAACACTGAAGCTTTCTTT. Translated: CASSSNLMNTEAFF.

The gene calls are TRBV29-1 and TRBJ2-1, with 11 bases fitting TRBD2. Germline V gives CDR1 SQVTM, CDR2 ANQGSEA. The CDR3 is 15 amino acids. Unmatched junction bases numbered 5, after V lost 4 bases and J lost 3 bases. The CDR3: CSVGLLAGGYNEQFF. The CDR3 DNA is TGCAGCGTTGGCTTGCTAGCGGGAGGCTACAATGAGCAGTTCTTC.

This chain links TRBV24-1 with TRBJ2-7; tentatively, D is TRBD1 (6 bases). Per germline, CDR1 KGHDR and CDR2 SFDVKD. CDR3 length equals 15 residues. Trimming pared 6 bases from V and 0 bases from J, leaving 14 bases between. DNA for the CDR3: TGTGCCACCAGTCCCTCACAGGGAAGCTCCTACGAGCAGTACTTC. Protein sequence: CATSPSQGSSYEQYF.

The rearrangement uses TRBV6-1 and TRBJ1-4; 9 bases agree with TRBD1. The trim removed 2 bases at V and 10 bases at J, leaving 5 bases unmatched. The CDR3 loop spans 14 amino acids. In germline, CDR1 is MNHNS, CDR2 SASEGT. The CDR3 nucleotides are TGTGCCAGCAGTGAATCACAGGGGGCTGTAAAACTGTTTTTT. It yields the protein CASSESQGAVKLFF.

The gene calls are TRBV14 and TRBJ2-6; 11 positions match TRBD1. CDR3 length: 17 amino acids. The ends lost 4 bases at V and 4 bases at J; junction bases unmatched: 6. Germline V gene lookup returns CDR1 SGHDN and CDR2 FVKESK. This CDR3 reads CASSLGQGAKGANVLTF. Written as DNA, the CDR3 is TGTGCCAGCAGCCTCGGACAGGGGGCGAAAGGGGCCAACGTCCTGACTTTC.

The rearrangement links TRBV29-1 to TRBJ2-3; D is undetermined. The V gene lost 1 base and the J gene lost 1 base, with 6 bases spanning the gap. CDR1 and CDR2 (germline): SQVTM, ANQGSEA. CDR3 length: 13 amino acids. CDR3 bases: TGCAGCGTTGAAGCCCGCGGCACAGATACGCAGTATTTT. Translating it yields CSVEARGTDTQYF.

This clone has only a few counts. The CDR3 is CASSLSRQSEQFF. CDR3 nucleotide sequence: TGTGCCAGCAGCTTATCCCGACAATCTGAGCAGTTCTTC. The chain links TRBV7-2 to TRBJ2-1; D ambiguous. The CDR3 is made up of 13 amino acids. V gave up 2 bases and J gave up 9 bases, with 11 bases separating them. CDR1 and CDR2 (germline): SGHTA, FQGNSA.

V usage is TRBV6-5 and J usage is TRBJ1-2; the match to TRBD1 covers 8 bases. Germline CDR1 MNHEY, CDR2 SVGAGI. This CDR3 is 15 amino acids long. The J segment lost 2 bases and the V segment lost 6 bases, leaving 8 bases of the junction unmatched. The CDR3 reads CASSLTGQDNYGYTF. Written as DNA, the CDR3 is TGTGCCAGCAGCCTCACGGGACAGGACAACTATGGCTACACCTTC.

V usage is TRBV11-2 and J usage is TRBJ1-1, with 7 positions matching TRBD1. Per the germline V gene, CDR1 is SGHAT and CDR2 is FQNNGV. The CDR3 is 15 amino acids. V lost 4 bases, J lost 6 bases, and 11 bases stayed unmatched. In nucleotides, the CDR3 is TGTGCCAGCAGCTCCCACAGGGGTCGTATGGCTGAAGCTTTCTTT. Encoded protein: CASSSHRGRMAEAFF. Drawing the rest from reference TRBV11-2 and TRBJ1-1, the complete variable domain is EAGVAQSPRYKIIEKRQSVAFWCNPISGHATLYWYQQILGQGPKLLIQFQNNGVVDDSQLPKDRFSAERLKGVDSTLKIQPAKLEDSAVYLCASSSHRGRMAEAFFGQGTRLTVV.

This sequence joins TRBV19 and TRBJ1-6; D is uncertain. The ends were cut back, 10 bases at V and 3 bases at J, with 10 bases in the middle. Germline CDR1 LNHDA, CDR2 SQIVND (reference sequence). This CDR3 comprises 13 residues. The CDR3 sequence is CATSEHYNSPLHF. As DNA, the CDR3 is TGTGCCACCTCGGAGCACTATAATTCACCCCTCCACTTT. Full variable domain (remainder filled in from reference TRBV19 and TRBJ1-6): DGGITQSPKYLFRKEGQNVTLSCEQNLNHDAMYWYRQDPGQGLRLIYYSQIVNDFQKGDIAEGYSVSREKKESFPLTVTSAQKNPTAFYLCATSEHYNSPLHFGNGTRLTVT.

This chain connects TRBV6-2 or TRBV6-3 to TRBJ2-3; 7 nucleotides align to TRBD2. V shed 6 bases, J shed 0 bases, and the junction held 15 bases outside the gene matches. Germline V lookup: CDR1 MNHEY, CDR2 SVGEGT. This CDR3 is 18 amino acids long. The CDR3 loop is CASSQITTSGMSTDTQYF. CDR3 bases: TGTGCCAGCAGCCAAATAACGACCAGCGGGATGAGCACAGATACGCAGTATTTT.

The chain uses TRBV9 and TRBJ1-6, with 7 bases lining up with TRBD1. Germline V gives CDR1 SGDLS, CDR2 YYNGEE. The CDR3 extends over 14 amino acids. V trimming: 3 bases; J trimming: 7 bases; junction bases outside the gene matches: 4. The CDR3 region is CASSARQGNSPLHF. The CDR3 nucleotides are TGTGCCAGCAGCGCCCGACAGGGAAATTCACCCCTCCACTTT.

The CDR3 DNA sequence: TGTGCCAGCACTTGGGGGGACAATCAGCCCCAGCATTTT. Translated, it gives CASTWGDNQPQHF. This chain connects TRBV19 to TRBJ1-5, with a weak D call TRBD1 (5 bases). The CDR3 extends over 13 amino acids. V dropped 9 bases and J dropped 3 bases, with 12 bases sitting between them. Looked up from germline, CDR1 is LNHDA and CDR2 is SQIVND (reference sequence).